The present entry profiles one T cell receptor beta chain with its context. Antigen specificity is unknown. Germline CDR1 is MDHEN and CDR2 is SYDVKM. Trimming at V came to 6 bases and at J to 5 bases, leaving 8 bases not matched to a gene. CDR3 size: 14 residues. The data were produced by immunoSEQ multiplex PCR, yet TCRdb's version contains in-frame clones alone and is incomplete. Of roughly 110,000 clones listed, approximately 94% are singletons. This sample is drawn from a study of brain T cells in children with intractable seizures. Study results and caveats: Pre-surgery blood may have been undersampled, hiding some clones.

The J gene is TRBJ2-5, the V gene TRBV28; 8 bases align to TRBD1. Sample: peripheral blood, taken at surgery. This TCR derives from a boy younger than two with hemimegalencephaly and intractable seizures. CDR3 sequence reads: CASSSPGGQETQYF. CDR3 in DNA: TGTGCCAGCAGCTCTCCAGGGGGCCAGGAGACCCAGTACTTC.